These 23 T cell receptor beta chains originate from one sample sequenced in a study of cytomegalovirus exposure and HLA in healthy donors. Both 60 Vbeta primers and 13 Jbeta primers went into the PCR. The assay was immunoSEQ multiplex PCR, and TCRdb's table has in-frame clones only and misses some. The table lists about 110,000 clones, 9.5% to 15% of them singletons, with 16% in the top ten. Input material: PBMCs. These receptors were obtained from a man aged 40-55 years in good health and CMV-seropositive.

This clone has only a few counts. V is TRBV6-5 and J is TRBJ2-2, with TRBD1 as a possible D gene (6 bases). V was cut by 3 bases and J by 5 bases, with 10 bases left in between. CDR3 length: 14 residues. CDR1 is MNHEY, CDR2 SVGAGI, per germline. The CDR3 sequence: CASSYAGVTGELFF. The CDR3 bases are TGTGCCAGCAGTTATGCAGGGGTTACCGGGGAGCTGTTTTTT.

The CDR3 protein is CASSRGASTDTQYF. In DNA form, the CDR3 reads TGTGCCAGCTCCAGGGGGGCTAGCACAGATACGCAGTATTTT. J is TRBJ2-3 and V is TRBV27; maybe TRBD1 (7 bases). The CDR3 extends over 14 amino acids. The germline V gene encodes CDR1 MNHEY and CDR2 SMNVEV (reference sequence). The ends were cut back, 8 bases at V and 0 bases at J, with 12 bases in the middle.

This clone was counted between two and nine times. The same CDR3 can be traced to other DNA sequences in this sample. The chain links TRBV29-1 to TRBJ2-5; a weak D match, TRBD2 (7 bases). Trimming stripped 5 bases from V and 6 bases from J, with 16 bases between. Germline V gene data show CDR1 as SQVTM and CDR2 as ANQGSEA. This CDR3 is 13 amino acids long. CDR3: CSVYIRGGQTQYF. As DNA, the CDR3 is TGCAGCGTTTACATTAGGGGGGGCCAGACCCAGTACTTC.

Sample share makes this clone hyperexpanded. The sample contains more than one DNA sequence encoding this CDR3. The chain has TRBV29-1 and TRBJ2-6, with no clear D. The CDR3 runs 16 residues. V was shortened by 4 bases and J by 2 bases, with 15 bases between the two germline ends. In germline, CDR1 is SQVTM, CDR2 ANQGSEA. The CDR3 region is CSVGNLWPPGANVLTF. In DNA form, the CDR3 reads TGCAGCGTTGGTAATTTGTGGCCACCTGGGGCCAACGTCCTGACTTTC. The complete variable domain, with remaining parts taken from reference TRBV29-1 and TRBJ2-6, reads SAVISQKPSRDICQRGTSLTIQCQVDSQVTMMFWYRQQPGQSLTLIATANQGSEATYESGFVIDKFPISRPNLTFSTLTVSNMSPEDSSIYLCSVGNLWPPGANVLTFGAGSRLTVL.

This clone occurred a few times. The chain has TRBV6-6 and TRBJ2-5; D is ambiguous. V lost 2 bases and J 2 bases, leaving 9 bases between the germline ends. Per the germline V gene, CDR1 is MNHNY and CDR2 is SVGAGI (reference sequence). This CDR3 is 14 amino acids long. In DNA, the CDR3 is TGTGCCAGCAGTTACACCGGTTCGCAAGAGACCCAGTACTTC. Encoded protein: CASSYTGSQETQYF.

This clone has just a few counts. V and J are TRBV29-1 and TRBJ2-7; TRBD1 matches at 7 bases. V lost 5 bases, J lost 2 bases, and 3 bases stayed unmatched. In germline, CDR1 is SQVTM, CDR2 ANQGSEA. CDR3 size: 12 residues. CDR3 coding DNA: TGCAGCGTTAAGGACAGGCCCTACGAGCAGTACTTC. This translates into CSVKDRPYEQYF.

The gene calls are TRBV29-1 and TRBJ2-5, with TRBD1 matching 8 bases. The J call could be wrong; TRBJ2-7 is a better fit for the DNA end. Germline CDR1 reads SQVTM; CDR2 reads ANQGSEA. This CDR3 has 12 amino acids. The chain's CDR3 is CSVETGVYEQYF. The CDR3 DNA follows: TGCAGCGTGGAGACAGGGGTCTACGAGCAGTACTTC.

This chain uses TRBV18 with TRBJ2-3; TRBD2 aligns across 9 bases. V lost 0 bases to trimming and J lost 6 bases; unmatched junction nucleotides: 4. The CDR3 contains 15 residues. Germline CDR1 reads KGHSH; CDR2 reads LQKENI. Here the CDR3 DNA reads TGTGCCAGCTCACCACCGGGACTAGCAGGGGATACGCAGTATTTT. Its protein is CASSPPGLAGDTQYF.

V is TRBV30 and J is TRBJ2-3; the match to TRBD2 covers 10 bases. Germline V gives CDR1 GTSNPN, CDR2 SVGIG (reference sequence). The CDR3 extends over 16 amino acids. Losses at the gene ends were 5 bases for V and 7 bases for J; bases not matched to a gene: 15. Here the CDR3 reads CAWDSAGGRRGNTQYF. The CDR3 region has the DNA TGTGCCTGGGATTCAGCGGGAGGGCGTAGGGGAAATACGCAGTATTTT.

In this sample, this clone turned up a few times. The rearrangement links TRBV6-5 to TRBJ2-2, with D perhaps TRBD2 (6 bases). The germline V gene encodes CDR1 MNHEY and CDR2 SVGAGI. This CDR3 comprises 15 residues. With 3 bases removed from V and 6 bases from J, the gap between germline ends came to 14 bases. CDR3 region: CASSYFASVSGELFF. For the CDR3, the DNA is TGTGCCAGCAGTTATTTCGCTAGCGTTTCCGGGGAGCTGTTTTTT.

The V gene is TRBV6-5, the J gene TRBJ1-1; perhaps TRBD1 as D (5 bases). The germline CDR1 and CDR2 sequences are MNHEY and SVGAGI. This CDR3 has 15 amino acids. Trimming shortened V by 2 bases and J by 1 base, and 11 bases separated the two germline ends. CDR3 in amino acids: CASSYQDNANTEAFF. CDR3 DNA sequence: TGTGCCAGCAGTTACCAGGACAACGCGAACACTGAAGCTTTCTTT.

This clone appeared a few times. This chain joins TRBV6-4 and TRBJ2-1; 7 nucleotides match TRBD2. The junction had 6 bases not matched to a gene; V was cut back by 8 bases and J by 5 bases. This CDR3 has 13 residues. CDR1 is MRHNA and CDR2 is SNTAGT in the germline V gene. In DNA form, the CDR3 reads TGTGCCAGCCCGGCGGGAGCACACAATGAGCAGTTCTTC. Its protein is CASPAGAHNEQFF.

This chain joins TRBV11-2 and TRBJ2-2, with D unresolved. Germline CDR1 reads SGHAT; CDR2 reads FQNNGV. The V and J ends lost 1 base and 0 bases respectively, with 3 bases between them. CDR3 length: 14 residues. For the CDR3, the DNA is TGTGCCAGCAGCTTAGTAACGAACACCGGGGAGCTGTTTTTT. Its translation: CASSLVTNTGELFF. The full variable domain, with the rest looked up from reference TRBV11-2 and TRBJ2-2, is EAGVAQSPRYKIIEKRQSVAFWCNPISGHATLYWYQQILGQGPKLLIQFQNNGVVDDSQLPKDRFSAERLKGVDSTLKIQPAKLEDSAVYLCASSLVTNTGELFFGEGSRLTVL.

V usage is TRBV19 and J usage is TRBJ2-3; TRBD2 aligns across 8 bases. Germline V lookup: CDR1 LNHDA, CDR2 SQIVND (reference sequence). Trimming removed 1 base from V and 4 bases from J; junction bases left unmatched: 4. This CDR3 contains 15 residues. CDR3 residues: CASSIAGGRADTQYF. The CDR3 DNA reads as TGTGCCAGTAGTATAGCGGGAGGGCGAGCAGATACGCAGTATTTT.

The chain recombines TRBV7-3 with TRBJ2-7; D is possibly TRBD1 (5 bases). Germline CDR1 reads SGHTA; CDR2 reads FQGTGA. V was shortened by 1 base and J by 1 base, with 11 bases between the two germline ends. This CDR3 is 15 amino acids long. CDR3 region: CASSLSRDPSYEQYF. CDR3 bases: TGTGCCAGCAGCTTAAGCAGGGATCCTTCCTACGAGCAGTACTTC.

This clone has only a few counts. The chain employs TRBV12-5 and TRBJ2-3; 9 positions agree with TRBD2. From germline, CDR1 is LGHNT and CDR2 FRNRAP. V shed 6 bases and J 6 bases; nucleotides not matched to a gene: 13. The CDR3 sequence is 16 residues long. The CDR3: CASGTRASGTTDTQYF. CDR3 DNA sequence: TGTGCTAGTGGGACCCGAGCTAGCGGGACAACGGATACGCAGTATTTT.

V gene TRBV7-8 combines with J gene TRBJ1-5; the D gene is possibly TRBD1 (5 bases). The CDR3 consists of 14 residues. Germline lookup yields CDR1 SGHVS and CDR2 FQNEAQ. V gave up 3 bases and J gave up 6 bases, with 12 bases separating them. CDR3 protein: CASSFGGDFQPQHF. CDR3 DNA sequence: TGTGCCAGCAGCTTCGGAGGGGATTTTCAGCCCCAGCATTTT.

The V gene is TRBV18, the J gene TRBJ1-5; 7 bases are shared with TRBD1. The J segment lost 7 bases and the V segment lost 2 bases, leaving 8 bases of the junction unmatched. The CDR3 extends over 15 amino acids. Germline CDR1 reads KGHSH; CDR2 reads LQKENI. The CDR3 protein is CASSPNRGREQPQHF. CDR3 nucleotide sequence: TGTGCCAGCTCACCAAACAGGGGACGGGAGCAGCCCCAGCATTTT. Variable domain in full (rest from reference TRBV18 and TRBJ1-5): NAGVMQNPRHLVRRRGQEARLRCSPMKGHSHVYWYRQLPEEGLKFMVYLQKENIIDESGMPKERFSAEFPKEGPSILRIQQVVRGDSAAYFCASSPNRGREQPQHFGDGTRLSIL.

This chain connects TRBV5-3 to TRBJ2-5; possibly TRBD2 for D (5 bases). TRBV5-3 is an open reading frame, and its role is uncertain. The V gene lost 10 bases and the J gene lost 1 base, with 17 bases spanning the gap. The CDR3 contains 14 residues. This CDR3 reads CALEIPDCQETQYF. CDR3 nucleotide sequence: TGTGCCCTAGAAATTCCGGACTGCCAAGAGACCCAGTACTTC.

The gene calls are TRBV27 and TRBJ2-3; D is uncertain. Between the trimmed V and J ends, which lost 6 bases and 0 bases, there was a span of 4 bases. The CDR3 has 12 amino acids. Germline CDR1 and CDR2: MNHEY and SMNVEV (reference sequence). In DNA form, the CDR3 reads TGTGCCAGCAGGACTAGCACAGATACGCAGTATTTT. It codes for CASRTSTDTQYF.

The V call is TRBV30, the J call TRBJ2-3; D gene ambiguous. The germline V gene encodes CDR1 GTSNPN and CDR2 SVGIG (reference sequence). The CDR3 runs to 11 residues. Trimming cost V 8 bases and J 5 bases, with 11 bases left between them. CDR3: CATEQLDTQYF. The CDR3 DNA sequence: TGTGCCACAGAGCAGCTAGATACGCAGTATTTT.

This clone was seen only a few times. This CDR3 is also generated by other DNA sequences in the sample. The chain employs TRBV6-6 and TRBJ1-1; possibly TRBD1 for D (5 bases). The CDR3 loop spans 14 amino acids. Germline assignment: CDR1 MNHNY and CDR2 SVGAGI (reference sequence). The V end lost 7 bases, the J end lost 0 bases, and 12 bases lay between the germline ends. The CDR3 spells CASKGAGLNTEAFF. CDR3 in DNA: TGTGCCAGCAAAGGGGCAGGTTTGAACACTGAAGCTTTCTTT.

The chain has TRBV19 and TRBJ2-1; TRBD2 aligns across 13 bases. The CDR3 length is 15 residues. V gave up 5 bases and J gave up 3 bases; unmatched junction bases: 1. Germline V gives CDR1 LNHDA, CDR2 SQIVND (reference sequence). For the CDR3, the DNA is TGTGCCAGTAGTGGGACTAGCGGGAACTACAATGAGCAGTTCTTC. Amino acid sequence: CASSGTSGNYNEQFF.